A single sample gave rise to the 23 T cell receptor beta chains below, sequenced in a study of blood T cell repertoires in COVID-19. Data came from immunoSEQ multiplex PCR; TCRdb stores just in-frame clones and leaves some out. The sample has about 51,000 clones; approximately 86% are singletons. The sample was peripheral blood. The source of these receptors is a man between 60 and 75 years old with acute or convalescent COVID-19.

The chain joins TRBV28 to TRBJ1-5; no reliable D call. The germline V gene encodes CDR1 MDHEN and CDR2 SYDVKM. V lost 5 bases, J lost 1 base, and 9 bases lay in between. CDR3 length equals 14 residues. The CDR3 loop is CASSPVLSNQPQHF. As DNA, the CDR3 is TGTGCCAGCAGTCCAGTCCTGAGCAATCAGCCCCAGCATTTT.

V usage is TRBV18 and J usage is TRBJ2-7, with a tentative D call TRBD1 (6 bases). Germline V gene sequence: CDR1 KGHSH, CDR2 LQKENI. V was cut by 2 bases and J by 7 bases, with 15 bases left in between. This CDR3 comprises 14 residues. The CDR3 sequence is CASSPLTGSGEQYF. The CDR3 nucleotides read TGTGCCAGCTCACCATTAACAGGGTCGGGAGAGCAGTACTTC.

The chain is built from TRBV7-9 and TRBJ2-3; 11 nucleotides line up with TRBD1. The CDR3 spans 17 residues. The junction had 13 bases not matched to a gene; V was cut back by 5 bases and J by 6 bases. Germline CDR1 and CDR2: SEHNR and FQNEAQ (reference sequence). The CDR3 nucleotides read TGTGCCAGCAGCCCTCAGCCCGGGACAGGGGGTTCGGATACGCAGTATTTT. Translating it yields CASSPQPGTGGSDTQYF.

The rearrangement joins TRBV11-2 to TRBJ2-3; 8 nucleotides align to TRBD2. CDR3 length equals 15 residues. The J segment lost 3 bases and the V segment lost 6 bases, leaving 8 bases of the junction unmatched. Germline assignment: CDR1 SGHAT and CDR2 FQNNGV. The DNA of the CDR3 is TGTGCCAGCAGACCGCCGGGCGGGAGGACAGATACGCAGTATTTT. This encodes CASRPPGGRTDTQYF. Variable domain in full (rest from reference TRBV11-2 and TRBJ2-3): EAGVAQSPRYKIIEKRQSVAFWCNPISGHATLYWYQQILGQGPKLLIQFQNNGVVDDSQLPKDRFSAERLKGVDSTLKIQPAKLEDSAVYLCASRPPGGRTDTQYFGPGTRLTVL.

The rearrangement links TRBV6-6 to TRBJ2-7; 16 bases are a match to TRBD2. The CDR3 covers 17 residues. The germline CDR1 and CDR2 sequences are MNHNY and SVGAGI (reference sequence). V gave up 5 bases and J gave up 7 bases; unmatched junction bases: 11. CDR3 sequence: CASSQGLAGGPVGEQYF. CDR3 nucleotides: TGTGCCAGCAGTCAGGGACTAGCGGGAGGGCCTGTGGGAGAGCAGTACTTC.

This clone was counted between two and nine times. CDR3 sequence: CATIGPGQGNQETQYF. CDR3 DNA: TGTGCCACCATTGGTCCGGGACAGGGGAACCAAGAGACCCAGTACTTC. The J gene is TRBJ2-5, the V gene TRBV24-1; 10 positions match TRBD1. The CDR3 runs to 16 residues. Trimming cost V 8 bases and J 0 bases; bases outside gene matches: 8. Per the germline V gene, CDR1 is KGHDR and CDR2 is SFDVKD.

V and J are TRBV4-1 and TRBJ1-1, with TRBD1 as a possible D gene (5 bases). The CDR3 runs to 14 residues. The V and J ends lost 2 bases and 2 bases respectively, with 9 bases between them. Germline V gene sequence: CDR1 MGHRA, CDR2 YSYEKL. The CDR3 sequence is CASSQFRANTEAFF. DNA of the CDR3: TGCGCCAGCAGCCAATTCAGGGCTAACACTGAAGCTTTCTTT.

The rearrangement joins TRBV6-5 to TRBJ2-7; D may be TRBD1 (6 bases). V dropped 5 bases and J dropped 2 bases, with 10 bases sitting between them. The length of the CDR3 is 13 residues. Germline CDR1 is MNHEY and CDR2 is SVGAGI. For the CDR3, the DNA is TGTGCCAGCAGTACGGACAGAACCTACGAGCAGTACTTC. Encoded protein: CASSTDRTYEQYF.

CDR3 amino acids: CASSYDPRGPYEQYF. The CDR3 DNA reads as TGTGCCAGCAGTTACGATCCCAGGGGGCCCTACGAGCAGTACTTC. This chain uses TRBV6-5 with TRBJ2-7, with 8 bases fitting TRBD1. Germline CDR1 reads MNHEY; CDR2 reads SVGAGI. The J segment lost 2 bases and the V segment lost 2 bases, leaving 5 bases of the junction unmatched. The CDR3 runs 15 residues.

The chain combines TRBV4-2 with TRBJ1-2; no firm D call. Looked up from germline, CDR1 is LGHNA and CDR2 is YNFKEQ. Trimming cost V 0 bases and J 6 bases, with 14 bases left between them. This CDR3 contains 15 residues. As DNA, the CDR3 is TGTGCCAGCAGCCAAGAAGGCCGAGGAAACAATGGCTACACCTTC. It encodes CASSQEGRGNNGYTF.

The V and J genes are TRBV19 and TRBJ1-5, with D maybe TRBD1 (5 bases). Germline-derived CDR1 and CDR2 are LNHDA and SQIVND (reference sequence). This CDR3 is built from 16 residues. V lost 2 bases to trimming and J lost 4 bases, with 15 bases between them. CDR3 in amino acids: CASSIRVTGGNQPQHF. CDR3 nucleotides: TGTGCCAGTAGTATAAGGGTCACGGGGGGGAATCAGCCCCAGCATTTT.

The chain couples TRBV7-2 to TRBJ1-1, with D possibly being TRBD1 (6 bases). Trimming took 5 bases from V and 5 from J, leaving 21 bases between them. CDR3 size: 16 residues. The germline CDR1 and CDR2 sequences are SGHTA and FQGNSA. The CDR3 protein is CASSHPGQRTRTEAFF. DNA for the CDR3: TGTGCCAGCAGCCATCCGGGACAAAGAACAAGGACTGAAGCTTTCTTT. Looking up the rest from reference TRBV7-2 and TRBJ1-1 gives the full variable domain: GAGVSQSPSNKVTEKGKDVELRCDPISGHTALYWYRQSLGQGLEFLIYFQGNSAPDKSGLPSDRFSAERTGGSVSTLTIQRTQQEDSAVYLCASSHPGQRTRTEAFFGQGTRLTVV.

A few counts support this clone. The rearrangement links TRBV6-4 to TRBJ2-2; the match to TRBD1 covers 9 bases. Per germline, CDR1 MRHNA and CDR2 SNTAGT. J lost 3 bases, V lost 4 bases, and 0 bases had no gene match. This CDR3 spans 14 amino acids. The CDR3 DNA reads TGTGCCAGCAGTGGGGACAGGGACACCGGGGAGCTGTTTTTT. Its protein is CASSGDRDTGELFF.

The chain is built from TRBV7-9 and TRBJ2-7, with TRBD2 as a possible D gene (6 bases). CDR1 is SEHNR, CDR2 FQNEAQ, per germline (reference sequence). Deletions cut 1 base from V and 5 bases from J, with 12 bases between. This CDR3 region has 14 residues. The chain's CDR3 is CASSLDPGDNEQYF. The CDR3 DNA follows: TGTGCCAGCAGCTTAGATCCGGGAGACAACGAGCAGTACTTC.

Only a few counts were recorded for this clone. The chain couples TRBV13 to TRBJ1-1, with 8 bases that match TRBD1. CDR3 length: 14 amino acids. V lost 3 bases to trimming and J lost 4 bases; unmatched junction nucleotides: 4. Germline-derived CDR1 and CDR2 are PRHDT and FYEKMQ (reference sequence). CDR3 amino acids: CASSLGTGGTEAFF. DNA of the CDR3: TGTGCCAGCAGCTTGGGAACAGGGGGCACTGAAGCTTTCTTT.

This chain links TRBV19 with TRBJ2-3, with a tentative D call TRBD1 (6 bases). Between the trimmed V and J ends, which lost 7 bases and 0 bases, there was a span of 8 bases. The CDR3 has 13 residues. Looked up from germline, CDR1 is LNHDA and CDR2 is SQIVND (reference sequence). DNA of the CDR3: TGTGCCAGTAAGGACAGCAGCACAGATACGCAGTATTTT. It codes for CASKDSSTDTQYF.

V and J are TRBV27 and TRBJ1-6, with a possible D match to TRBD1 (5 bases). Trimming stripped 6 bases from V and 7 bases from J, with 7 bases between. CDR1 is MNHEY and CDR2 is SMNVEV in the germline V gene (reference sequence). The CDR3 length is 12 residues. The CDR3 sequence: CASRRGNSPLHF. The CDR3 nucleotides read TGTGCCAGCAGGCGGGGGAATTCACCCCTCCACTTT.

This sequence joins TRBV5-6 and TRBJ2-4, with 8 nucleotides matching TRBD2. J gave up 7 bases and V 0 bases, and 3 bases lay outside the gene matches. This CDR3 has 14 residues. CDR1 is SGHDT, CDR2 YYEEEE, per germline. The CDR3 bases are TGTGCCAGCAGCTTGGCGGGAGGGCCCAACATTCAGTACTTC. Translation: CASSLAGGPNIQYF.

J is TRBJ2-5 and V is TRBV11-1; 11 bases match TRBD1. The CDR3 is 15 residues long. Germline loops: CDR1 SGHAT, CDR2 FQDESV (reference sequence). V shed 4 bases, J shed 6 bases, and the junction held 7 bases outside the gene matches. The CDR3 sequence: CASSSPGQGVKTQYF. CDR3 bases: TGTGCCAGCAGCTCACCGGGACAGGGGGTAAAGACCCAGTACTTC.

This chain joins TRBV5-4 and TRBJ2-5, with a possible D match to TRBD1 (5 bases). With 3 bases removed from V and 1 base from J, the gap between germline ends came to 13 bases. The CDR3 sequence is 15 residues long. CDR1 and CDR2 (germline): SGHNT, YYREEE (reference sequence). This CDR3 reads CASSWGSVSQETQYF. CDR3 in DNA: TGTGCCAGCAGCTGGGGCAGCGTCTCCCAAGAGACCCAGTACTTC.

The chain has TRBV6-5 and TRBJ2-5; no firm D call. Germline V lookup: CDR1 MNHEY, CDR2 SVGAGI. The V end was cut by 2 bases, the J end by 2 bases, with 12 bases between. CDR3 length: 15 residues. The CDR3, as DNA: TGTGCCAGCAGTTACCAACCTAGAGTTCAAGAGACCCAGTACTTC. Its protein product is CASSYQPRVQETQYF.

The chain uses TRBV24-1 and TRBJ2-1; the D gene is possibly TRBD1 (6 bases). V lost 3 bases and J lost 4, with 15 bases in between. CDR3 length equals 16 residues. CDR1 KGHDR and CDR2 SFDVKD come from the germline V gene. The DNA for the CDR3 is TGTGCCACCAGTGATGCTACAGGGTCCCAATACAATGAGCAGTTCTTC. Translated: CATSDATGSQYNEQFF.

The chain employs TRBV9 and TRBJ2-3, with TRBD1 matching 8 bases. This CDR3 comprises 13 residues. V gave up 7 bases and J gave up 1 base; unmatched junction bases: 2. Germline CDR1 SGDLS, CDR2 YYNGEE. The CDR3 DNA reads TGTGCCAGCTCGACAGGGGGCACAGATACGCAGTATTTT. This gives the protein CASSTGGTDTQYF.